Sequencing of this T cell receptor (beta chain) was carried out in a study of cytomegalovirus exposure and HLA in healthy donors. The overall study: A data release that came early held some 79 million unique TCRs from HLA-typed donors. In terms of ancestry, the Caucasian-associated cluster contained roughly 81% of the roughly 400 genotyped donors.

13 Jbeta primers and 60 Vbeta primers were used for the PCR. Method: immunoSEQ multiplex PCR; TCRdb's copy keeps in-frame clones and lacks some. Here the sample spans about 110,000 clones, around three quarters being singletons. These donors, healthy bone marrow donors, were studied. Germline V lookup: CDR1 MNHEY, CDR2 SVGAGI. The CDR3 is 15 residues long, counting both termini. Only a few counts were recorded for this clone. Because the CDR3's place on the DNA is in doubt, the DNA is left out and the CDR3 is given as listed by TCRdb. The chain couples TRBV6-5 to TRBJ1-3. The TCR sequence derives from a woman between 45 and 65 years old in good health and CMV-seropositive. Sequencing was carried out using PBMCs. CDR3: CASSSSGEAGNTIYF.